The present T cell receptor (beta chain) was sequenced within a study of blood T cell repertoires in COVID-19. This CDR3 is 18 amino acids long. The junction had 18 bases not matched to a gene; V was cut back by 9 bases and J by 6 bases. Using immunoSEQ multiplex PCR, the repertoire was profiled, and TCRdb retains in-frame clones only, with some absent. The sample holds around 260,000 clones, roughly 88% seen once. Cohorts were assigned according to the clinical history that participants reported. The clonotype originates from a woman aged 25 to 39 who had recovered from COVID-19. This sequence joins TRBV5-3 and TRBJ2-1; 13 bases are shared with TRBD2. TRBV5-3 is recorded as an ORF, its role being uncertain. Sequencing was carried out using PBMCs or T cells enriched from blood (not recorded which). CDR3: CATSRGLAGKDRSNEQFF. CDR3 bases: TGTGCCACGAGCAGGGGACTAGCGGGAAAGGATAGGAGCAATGAGCAGTTCTTC.